This T cell receptor beta chain came from a study of T cell repertoires in cytomegalovirus infection. Study at large: The authors used CMV epitopes that were HLA-C-restricted (recently identified) and HLA-B-restricted (well studied). Matching HLA type, along with CMV infection, was indicated by public TCR beta signatures.

On this clonotype itself: Its cognate antigen is unknown.

Study-level results: Within the response measured ex vivo, HLA-C-restricted CMV-specific TCR beta clonotypes were dominant.

One entry per CDR3 protein results from TCRdb running MiXCR on the reads. The table has hundreds of thousands of distinct CDR3 sequences, around a third seen once. The CDR3 has 14 residues. Trimming cost V 3 bases and J 8 bases; bases outside gene matches: 4. Germline CDR1 and CDR2: MRHNA and SNTAGT. The chain combines TRBV6-4 with TRBJ1-6, with 7 bases fitting TRBD1. The sample in question was cultured PBMCs, obtained from culture after CMV antigen stimulation. This TCR was recovered from a human donor in good health (CMV status not recorded). Some clones in this sample may be carry-over from other donors' samples. CDR3 bases: TGTGCCAGCAGTGAGGGGGACAGCCATTCACCCCTCCACTTT. This codes for CASSEGDSHSPLHF.